One sample yielded the 8 T cell receptor beta chains listed below, sequenced in a study of blood T cell repertoires in COVID-19. Sequencing was performed with immunoSEQ multiplex PCR; in TCRdb, only in-frame clones are kept and a portion is missing. Of approximately 210,000 clones listed, less than 90% are singletons. The sequencing sample was made of peripheral blood. Receptors were obtained from a man aged 35 to 55 with acute or convalescent COVID-19.

J is TRBJ2-1 and V is TRBV7-9; TRBD2 matches 10 bases. The V segment lost 0 bases and the J segment 4 bases; nucleotides outside the gene matches: 3. Germline V lookup: CDR1 SEHNR, CDR2 FQNEAQ (reference sequence). This CDR3 region has 16 residues. The CDR3: CASSLASSGGYNEQFF. The CDR3 coding sequence is TGTGCCAGCAGCTTAGCGTCTAGCGGGGGATACAATGAGCAGTTCTTC.

This clone was counted once. The chain uses TRBV19 and TRBJ1-1; the D is unclear. The germline V and J ends were trimmed by 4 bases and 1 base, with 10 bases remaining between them. This CDR3 has 14 residues. CDR1 LNHDA and CDR2 SQIVND come from the germline V gene (reference sequence). In nucleotides, the CDR3 is TGTGCCAGTAGTAGCAGAAATGAGAACACTGAAGCTTTCTTT. This codes for CASSSRNENTEAFF.

The chain employs TRBV28 and TRBJ2-2, with TRBD1 matching over 11 bases. CDR1 MDHEN and CDR2 SYDVKM come from the germline V gene. This CDR3 spans 14 amino acids. The trim removed 6 bases at V and 4 bases at J, leaving 1 base unmatched. For the CDR3, the DNA is TGTGCCAGCAGGGGGACAGGGGGCACCGGGGAGCTGTTTTTT. It codes for CASRGTGGTGELFF.

The genes are TRBV11-3 and TRBJ2-1, with 12 bases matching TRBD2. The germline V gene encodes CDR1 SGHNT and CDR2 YENEEA. V trimming: 5 bases; J trimming: 5 bases; junction bases outside the gene matches: 4. This CDR3 is built from 15 residues. CDR3 DNA: TGTGCCAGCAGCCTCGGACTAGCGGGGAACAATGAGCAGTTCTTC. It codes for CASSLGLAGNNEQFF.

The CDR3 reads CASSLFTGVTGELFF. In nucleotides, the CDR3 is TGTGCCAGCAGCTTGTTTACGGGGGTCACCGGGGAGCTGTTTTTT. This chain links TRBV5-6 with TRBJ2-2, with TRBD2 as a possible D gene (6 bases). V gave up 1 base and J gave up 4 bases, with 11 bases separating them. Germline CDR1 SGHDT, CDR2 YYEEEE. The CDR3 contains 15 residues.

The CDR3 region is CASSLRQGVSYEQYF. Written as DNA, the CDR3 is TGTGCCAGCAGTTTAAGACAGGGCGTTTCCTACGAGCAGTACTTC. The rearrangement joins TRBV28 to TRBJ2-7; 7 bases fit TRBD1. CDR1 is MDHEN, CDR2 SYDVKM, per germline. This CDR3 has 15 amino acids. The trim removed 2 bases at V and 1 base at J, leaving 5 bases unmatched.

The chain is built from TRBV7-2 and TRBJ1-1; no firm D call. Germline V lookup: CDR1 SGHTA, CDR2 FQGNSA. V was clipped by 1 base and J by 0 bases, with 12 bases between them. This CDR3 is 16 amino acids long. The CDR3 bases are TGTGCCAGCAGCTTAGGGGTGGGCCTAATGAACACTGAAGCTTTCTTT. Its translation is CASSLGVGLMNTEAFF.

The chain couples TRBV19 to TRBJ2-3; D is possibly TRBD1 (6 bases). Per the germline V gene, CDR1 is LNHDA and CDR2 is SQIVND (reference sequence). The CDR3 is 15 residues long. V was clipped by 0 bases and J by 6 bases, with 13 bases between them. The CDR3 loop is CASSIDARGADTQYF. CDR3 DNA sequence: TGTGCCAGTAGTATAGATGCCAGGGGCGCTGATACGCAGTATTTT.